The rows below give T cell receptor beta chains drawn from one sample of a study of blood T cells in healthy people across ages. TCRdb re-called the 5' RACE reads with MiXCR, one entry per CDR3 protein. Counted here are about 1.8 million distinct CDR3 sequences, around half occurring once; the ten biggest clones make up approximately 2.1%. Sequenced sample: blood. The receptors shown here come from a woman aged 35 to 49 in good health. CDR3s include the opening cysteine and the closing phenylalanine or tryptophan. The D gene is left open where the match is weak. Size is omitted from some rows. Given values are once, few, many or a class for expanded clones.

>TRBV29-1|.|.|13|TRBJ2-7
TGCAGCGTCTGGGGTATCTCCTACAATGAGCAGTACTTC
CSVWGISYNEQYF
>TRBV7-6|.|once|14|TRBJ2-7
TGTGCCAGCAGCCGGGACTGGGGGTCGGAGGGGCAGTACTTC
CASSRDWGSEGQYF
>TRBV20-1|TRBD2|few|15|TRBJ2-3
TGCAGTGCTAGAGAACTAGCGGGGATCGGAGATACGCAGTATTTT
CSARELAGIGDTQYF
>TRBV5-1|.|.|16|TRBJ2-7
TGCGCCAGCAGCGACCTCCTGTCGCCCAGTCCCCATGAGCAGTACTTC
CASSDLLSPSPHEQYF
>TRBV10-3|TRBD1|.|14|TRBJ1-1
TGTGCCATCAGTGCGGGACAGGGGAACACTGAAGCTTTCTTT
CAISAGQGNTEAFF
>TRBV7-2|TRBD1|.|13|TRBJ2-1
TGTGCCAGCAGGGACAGGGCGAGCAATGAGCAGTTCTTC
CASRDRASNEQFF
>TRBV27|TRBD1|.|14|TRBJ1-2
TGTGCCAGCAGTTTATATCAGGGGGACTATGGCTACACCTTC
CASSLYQGDYGYTF
>TRBV24-1|TRBD1|.|16|TRBJ2-1
TGTGCCACCAGTGATTACAGGGGCGACGTAAGGAATGAGCAGTTCTTC
CATSDYRGDVRNEQFF
>TRBV18|.|.|15|TRBJ2-2
TGTGCCAGCTCACTCCCGACTCAGAACACCGGGGAGCTGTTTTTT
CASSLPTQNTGELFF
>TRBV6-5|.|.|19|TRBJ1-6
TGTGCCAGCAGTTACTCAGAACAGGGTGGAAGCTCCTATAATTCACCCCTCCACTTT
CASSYSEQGGSSYNSPLHF
>TRBV29-1|.|few|13|TRBJ2-7
TGCAGCGTTGAGCCAGGGTACGGGAACGAGCAGTACTTC
CSVEPGYGNEQYF
>TRBV5-5|.|.|17|TRBJ2-6
TGTGCCAGCAGCTTGGCGCCGCAGTCCTCTGGGGCCAACGTCCTGACTTTC
CASSLAPQSSGANVLTF
>TRBV9|TRBD2|once|15|TRBJ2-1
TGTGCCAGCAGCGTGGGACTAGCGGGGGTGGACGAGCAGTTCTTC
CASSVGLAGVDEQFF
>TRBV7-2|.|.|15|TRBJ2-7
TGTGCCAGCAGCTTAGGGCCGCTAGCACCCTACGAGCAGTACTTC
CASSLGPLAPYEQYF
>TRBV11-2|TRBD1|.|19|TRBJ2-6
TGTGCCAGCAGCTTGAATACCGGGACAGGTGAATCTCAGGCCAACGTCCTGACTTTC
CASSLNTGTGESQANVLTF
>TRBV7-2|.|few|15|TRBJ1-2
TGTGCCAGCAGCTTAGGCACGGGGGCCGGCTATGGCTACACCTTC
CASSLGTGAGYGYTF
>TRBV5-1|TRBD2|.|17|TRBJ2-5
TGCGCCAGCAGCTTAAAACTAGCGGGGAATTACCAAGAGACCCAGTACTTC
CASSLKLAGNYQETQYF
>TRBV12-3/TRBV12-4|TRBD2|few|15|TRBJ2-1
TGTGCCAGCAGCCCGACTAGCGGGGTGTTCAATGAGCAGTTCTTC
CASSPTSGVFNEQFF
>TRBV20-1|.|.|13|TRBJ2-1
TGCAGTGCTAGAGGGGGGGTGAAGAATGAGCAGTTCTTC
CSARGGVKNEQFF
>TRBV6-5|.|.|11|TRBJ2-5
TGTGCCAGCAGAAAAGAGGAGTGGCAGTACTTC
CASRKEEWQYF
>TRBV12-3/TRBV12-4|.|.|15|TRBJ2-2
TGTGCCAGCCGAATACCCGGGTTGTCGGCCGGGGAGCTGTTTTTT
CASRIPGLSAGELFF
>TRBV12-3/TRBV12-4|.|.|13|TRBJ1-2
TGTGCCATCAGTCTCCAAGGTTCGTATGGCTACACCTTC
CAISLQGSYGYTF
>TRBV3-1|TRBD1|.|15|TRBJ2-7
TGTGCCAGCAGCGCACGGGGGACAGGGGGAAGCGAGCAGTACTTC
CASSARGTGGSEQYF
>TRBV7-7|.|few|16|TRBJ2-1
TGTGCTAGCAGCTTAGCGAGTAGCGGAACCTACAATGAGCAGTTCTTC
CASSLASSGTYNEQFF
>TRBV7-2|.|many|13|TRBJ2-4
TGTGCCAGCAGCCTAGGGCAGATAAACATTCAGTACTTC
CASSLGQINIQYF
>TRBV20-1|.|few|17|TRBJ2-6
TGCAGTGCTAGACACCGGGACGCTAGCTCTGGGGCCAACGTCCTGACTTTC
CSARHRDASSGANVLTF
>TRBV6-2/TRBV6-3|TRBD1|few|17|TRBJ2-3
TGTGCCAGCAGTTACTCGCCAGGGGGCGAAGGATCAGATACGCAGTATTTT
CASSYSPGGEGSDTQYF
>TRBV6-5|.|few|14|TRBJ2-7
TGTGCCAGCAGTTACTGGAGGGAAGACTACGAGCAGTACTTC
CASSYWREDYEQYF
>TRBV4-3|TRBD1|.|16|TRBJ1-2
TGCGCCAGCAGCCCTCGACCGGGACAGGCTGACTATGGCTACACCTTC
CASSPRPGQADYGYTF
>TRBV12-3/TRBV12-4|TRBD1|.|14|TRBJ2-7
TGTGCCAGCAGTTTCCAGGCAGGGGGCGGTGAGCAGTACTTC
CASSFQAGGGEQYF
>TRBV20-1|TRBD2|.|15|TRBJ2-5
TGCAGTGCTTCCTCACTAGCGGGGATCCAGGAGACCCAGTACTTC
CSASSLAGIQETQYF
>TRBV28|TRBD1|.|14|TRBJ2-1
TGTGCCAGCAGTCTAACACAGGGGACGTACGAGCAGTTCTTC
CASSLTQGTYEQFF
>TRBV20-1|TRBD2|many|15|TRBJ2-1
TGCAGTGCTAGTGTTCCTAGCGGGGGATACAATGAGCAGTTCTTC
CSASVPSGGYNEQFF
>TRBV27|.|.|14|TRBJ2-3
TGTGCCAGCAGTTTATCGGGGAGGTCCGATACGCAGTATTTT
CASSLSGRSDTQYF
>TRBV20-1|.|.|18|TRBJ1-6
TGCAGTGCTAGAGACTCCACGGGGGATCAGGGGACCGGTTCACCCCTCCACTTT
CSARDSTGDQGTGSPLHF
>TRBV6-2/TRBV6-3|TRBD1|once|18|TRBJ2-1
TGTGCCAGCAGTTACTACCCATCCGGGACAGGGATTTGGGGCGAGCAGTTCTTC
CASSYYPSGTGIWGEQFF
>TRBV5-1|.|.|14|TRBJ2-7
TGCGCCAGCAGCTTGACAGGGCCCCTCTACGAGCAGTACTTC
CASSLTGPLYEQYF
>TRBV7-2|.|.|18|TRBJ1-2
TGTGCCAGCAGCCCACGGGGGGGAGAGGCCAACCTTAACTATGGCTACACCTTC
CASSPRGGEANLNYGYTF
>TRBV9|TRBD1|few|15|TRBJ2-3
TGTGCCAGCAGCGTAGGGACAGGACCCACAGATACGCAGTATTTT
CASSVGTGPTDTQYF
>TRBV5-1|TRBD1|.|17|TRBJ1-2
TGCGCCAGCAGCTCGATTCCGGGACAGGGGGGTACGAGAGGCTACACCTTC
CASSSIPGQGGTRGYTF
>TRBV28|TRBD2|.|18|TRBJ2-2
TGTGCCAGCAGCCACACGGGAGGAGTTTCCGCGAACACCGGGGAGCTGTTTTTT
CASSHTGGVSANTGELFF